This TCR beta chain was sequenced in a study of early T cells in non-severe SARS-CoV-2 infection. Study-wide results and limits: The matching step, a VDJdb search, favored anti-spike CD8 responses and missed private and CD4 specificities.

The CDR3 spans 15 residues. The germline gives CDR1 SGHNT, CDR2 YYREEE (reference sequence). V was clipped by 1 base and J by 2 bases, with 10 bases between them. Unique molecular identifiers were attached to individual cDNA molecules. TCRdb redid the calling of the 5' RACE reads with MiXCR, one entry per CDR3 protein. Here the sample spans some 40,000 distinct CDR3 sequences, 5% to 6% being singletons. Many counts were recorded for this clonotype. Its antigen is not known. This clonotype was obtained from an adult who was a healthcare worker with PCR-confirmed SARS-CoV-2 infection or an uninfected control (not recorded which). The specimen sequenced was whole blood. The rearrangement joins TRBV5-4 to TRBJ1-3, with D unresolved. This CDR3 reads CASSLLPQAGNTIYF. The DNA for the CDR3 is TGTGCCAGCAGCTTGCTACCTCAGGCTGGAAACACCATATATTTT.